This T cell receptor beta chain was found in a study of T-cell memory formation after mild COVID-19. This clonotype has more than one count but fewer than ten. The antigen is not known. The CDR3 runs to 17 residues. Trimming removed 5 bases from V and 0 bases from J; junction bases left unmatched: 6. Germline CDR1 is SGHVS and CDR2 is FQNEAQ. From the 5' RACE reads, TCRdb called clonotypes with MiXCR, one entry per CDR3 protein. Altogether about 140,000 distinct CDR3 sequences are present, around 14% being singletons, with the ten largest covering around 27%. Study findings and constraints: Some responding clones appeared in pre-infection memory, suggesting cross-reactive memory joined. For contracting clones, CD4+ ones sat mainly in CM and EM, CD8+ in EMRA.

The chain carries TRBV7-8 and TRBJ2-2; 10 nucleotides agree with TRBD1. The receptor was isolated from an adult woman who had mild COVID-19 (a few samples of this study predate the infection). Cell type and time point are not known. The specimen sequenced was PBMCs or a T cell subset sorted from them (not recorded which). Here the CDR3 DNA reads TGTGCCAGCAGCATAGGACAGGGGGGCGCGAACACCGGGGAGCTGTTTTTT. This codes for CASSIGQGGANTGELFF.